The rows below give T cell receptor beta chains drawn from one sample of a study of T cells in Graves' hyperthyroidism and ophthalmopathy. TCRdb recomputed calls from the multiplex PCR reads with MiXCR, one row per CDR3 protein. The table includes 75,000 to 100,000 distinct CDR3 sequences, around 52% detected once. The material sequenced was blood. These receptors were collected from a woman aged 40 to 55 with Graves' hyperthyroidism. Both conserved end residues are part of each CDR3. The order of the fields is clone size, V gene, D gene, J gene, CDR3 DNA, CDR3 protein. The D gene is left open where the match is weak. Expanded clones are given a class, and other clones once, few, many or no size at all.

.	TRBV2	TRBD1	TRBJ1-4	TGTGCCAGCAGCGAGGACAGGGCGGAAAAACTGTTTTTT	CASSEDRAEKLFF
.	TRBV29-1	.	TRBJ1-4	TGCAGCTTGGGACGGCTGGCGGAAAAACTGTTTTTT	CSLGRLAEKLFF
many	TRBV9	.	TRBJ2-5	TGTGCCAGCAGCGTAGAAAGGGGGGAGGAGACCCAGTACTTC	CASSVERGEETQYF
.	TRBV15	.	TRBJ1-6	TGTGCCACCAGCAGGACGGGGAGCTCACCCCTCCACTTT	CATSRTGSSPLHF
many	TRBV7-2	.	TRBJ2-5	TGTGCCAGCAGCTTAGGCTCCGGGGGAGAGACCCAGTACTTC	CASSLGSGGETQYF
.	TRBV20-1	TRBD2	TRBJ2-3	TGCAGTGCTAGTCGGCTAGCGGTTTACACAGATACGCAGTATTTT	CSASRLAVYTDTQYF
.	TRBV10-3	.	TRBJ1-2	TGTGCCATCAGTTCCGGGCAGCACTATGGCTACACCTTC	CAISSGQHYGYTF
many	TRBV29-1	.	TRBJ1-1	TGCAGCGTTGAAAAGTTTGGGAACACTGAAGCTTTCTTT	CSVEKFGNTEAFF
many	TRBV7-9	TRBD1	TRBJ2-7	TGTGCCAGCAGCTTAGGAGGGGGACAGGGGCCCTACGAGCAGTACTTC	CASSLGGGQGPYEQYF
.	TRBV5-1	.	TRBJ1-3	TGCGCCAGCAGCCGGAGACACAACACCATATATTTT	CASSRRHNTIYF
.	TRBV11-1	TRBD1	TRBJ1-2	TGTGCCAGCAGGCCACAGGGGAGAGGTGGCTACACCTTC	CASRPQGRGGYTF
.	TRBV11-2	.	TRBJ2-5	TGTGCCAGCAGCCCCAGTTCCGGGACAGCTAGCGGGACCCAGTACTTC	CASSPSSGTASGTQYF
.	TRBV7-9	TRBD1	TRBJ1-1	TGTGCCAGCAGCCAGTACAGGGGACTGTCTGGAGCTTTCTTT	CASSQYRGLSGAFF
many	TRBV4-1	.	TRBJ1-5	TGCGCCAGCAGCCAAGACGGAGGTCAGCCCCAGCATTTT	CASSQDGGQPQHF
many	TRBV6-5	.	TRBJ2-3	TGTGCCAGCAGTCCCCTAGGAGCAGATACGCAGTATTTT	CASSPLGADTQYF
once	TRBV19	.	TRBJ1-1	TGTGCCAGTTCCTTGTACGGGGCAGGAGGGAACACTGAAGCTTTCTTT	CASSLYGAGGNTEAFF
few	TRBV5-5	.	TRBJ1-1	TGTGCCGGCAGCCAGGGATTAAACACTGAAGCTTTCTTT	CAGSQGLNTEAFF
.	TRBV9	.	TRBJ2-5	TGTGCCAGCAGCGTAGGGGAGTTTGAGACCCAGTACTTC	CASSVGEFETQYF
.	TRBV2	TRBD1	TRBJ1-4	TGTGCCAGCAGTGCCCCCGGGACAGCGGACGAAAAACTGTTTTTT	CASSAPGTADEKLFF
many	TRBV29-1	.	TRBJ1-3	TGCAGCGTTGACAGGGCAAACACCATATATTTT	CSVDRANTIYF